This T cell receptor beta chain was found in a study of human T cells and chemical hapten exposure. Germline CDR1 ENHRY, CDR2 SYGVKD. The trim removed 2 bases at V and 14 bases at J, leaving 10 bases unmatched. This CDR3 has 13 amino acids. Time point described: patch test 2, 6 weeks after DPC sensitization. As for treatment: therapeutic diphenylcyclopropenone sensitization with weekly scalp DPC. This clonotype was detected only a few times. The antigen remains undetermined. Study-wide findings and caveats: With alopecia, donors may have immune responses unlike healthy people's.

TCRdb re-called the RACE reads with MiXCR, one entry per CDR3 protein. The table lists around 360,000 distinct CDR3 sequences, about 6.3% of them singletons. This chain joins TRBV10-3 and TRBJ2-3; 7 nucleotides align to TRBD1. Material: whole blood, obtained in connection with sensitization to the hapten diphenylcyclopropenone (DPC). The source is a woman aged 18-29 years with alopecia areata. Some clones in this sample may be carry-over from other donors' samples. The CDR3 sequence is CAISETGQWLSYF. In DNA, the CDR3 is TGTGCCATCAGTGAGACGGGACAGTGGTTGTCGTATTTT.